A selection of T cell receptor beta chains follows, all from one sample in a study of shared clonotypes between healthy human individuals. Clones were read by immunoSEQ multiplex PCR, and TCRdb kept only the in-frame ones, dropping some. The top ten clones hold roughly 1.2% of a sample with nearly 2 million clones, approximately 95% of them seen once. Source material: naive CD8+ T cells sorted from blood. The receptors stem from a man between 18 and 35 years old in good health. Both conserved end residues are part of each CDR3. D genes are given only for firm matches. Clone size is given for some rows only: seen once, a few or many times, or a class if the clone is expanded.

d_gene: -; abundance: -; v_gene: TRBV6-5; j_gene: TRBJ2-1; CDR3aa: CASSYSVSAEQFF; CDR3nt: TGTGCCAGCAGTTACTCCGTTTCCGCTGAGCAGTTCTTC
d_gene: -; abundance: -; v_gene: TRBV4-3; j_gene: TRBJ1-2; CDR3aa: CASSQDGAVSYYGYTF; CDR3nt: TGCGCCAGCAGCCAAGACGGGGCCGTTTCCTACTATGGCTACACCTTC
d_gene: -; abundance: -; v_gene: TRBV5-6; j_gene: TRBJ2-7; CDR3aa: CASSSGTSEQYF; CDR3nt: TGTGCCAGCAGCTCAGGGACCAGCGAGCAGTACTTC
d_gene: -; abundance: -; v_gene: TRBV4-1; j_gene: TRBJ1-1; CDR3aa: CASSLIGGPEAFF; CDR3nt: TGCGCCAGCAGCCTCATTGGTGGCCCTGAAGCTTTCTTT
d_gene: -; abundance: -; v_gene: TRBV5-1; j_gene: TRBJ1-3; CDR3aa: CASSLGGNTIYF; CDR3nt: TGCGCCAGCAGCTTGGGTGGAAACACCATATATTTT
d_gene: -; abundance: -; v_gene: TRBV11-2; j_gene: TRBJ2-7; CDR3aa: CASSLVDGIDEQYF; CDR3nt: TGTGCCAGCAGCTTAGTAGACGGAATCGACGAGCAGTACTTC
d_gene: -; abundance: -; v_gene: TRBV9; j_gene: TRBJ1-6; CDR3aa: CASSVGGESPLHF; CDR3nt: TGTGCCAGCAGCGTAGGAGGCGAATCACCCCTCCACTTT
d_gene: TRBD2; abundance: once; v_gene: TRBV10-1; j_gene: TRBJ2-3; CDR3aa: CASSGYTSVTTDTQYF; CDR3nt: TGCGCCAGCAGTGGATACACTAGCGTTACCACAGATACGCAGTATTTT
d_gene: TRBD1; abundance: -; v_gene: TRBV27; j_gene: TRBJ2-2; CDR3aa: CASSDRGSTGELFF; CDR3nt: TGTGCCAGCAGTGACAGGGGGAGCACCGGGGAGCTGTTTTTT
d_gene: -; abundance: once; v_gene: TRBV21-1; j_gene: TRBJ2-5; CDR3aa: CASSKDRHREETQYF; CDR3nt: TGTGCCAGCAGCAAAGATCGTCACAGGGAAGAGACCCAGTACTTC
d_gene: TRBD1; abundance: few; v_gene: TRBV2; j_gene: TRBJ1-5; CDR3aa: CASEGAGNQPQHF; CDR3nt: TGTGCCAGCGAGGGGGCGGGCAATCAGCCCCAGCATTTT
d_gene: TRBD2; abundance: -; v_gene: TRBV11-2; j_gene: TRBJ2-7; CDR3aa: CASSVTSGSSYEQYF; CDR3nt: TGTGCCAGCAGCGTAACGAGCGGGAGCTCCTACGAGCAGTACTTC
d_gene: TRBD1; abundance: few; v_gene: TRBV5-4; j_gene: TRBJ1-2; CDR3aa: CASSFDRGDYGYTF; CDR3nt: TGTGCCAGCAGCTTTGACAGGGGAGACTATGGCTACACCTTC
d_gene: -; abundance: -; v_gene: TRBV30; j_gene: TRBJ2-2; CDR3aa: CALRAGELFF; CDR3nt: TGTGCCCTCCGGGCCGGGGAGCTGTTTTTT
d_gene: -; abundance: once; v_gene: TRBV9; j_gene: TRBJ1-4; CDR3aa: CASARWGLDNEKLFF; CDR3nt: TGTGCCAGCGCTCGTTGGGGTTTAGATAATGAAAAACTGTTTTTT
d_gene: -; abundance: -; v_gene: TRBV27; j_gene: TRBJ2-5; CDR3aa: CASSLSSVQETQYF; CDR3nt: TGTGCCAGCAGTTTATCTTCCGTTCAAGAGACCCAGTACTTC
d_gene: TRBD2; abundance: -; v_gene: TRBV13; j_gene: TRBJ2-7; CDR3aa: CASSPGLAGPAEVEQYF; CDR3nt: TGTGCCAGCAGCCCGGGACTAGCGGGGCCAGCCGAGGTCGAGCAGTACTTC
d_gene: -; abundance: -; v_gene: TRBV7-9; j_gene: TRBJ2-1; CDR3aa: CASSLLFRNEQFF; CDR3nt: TGTGCCAGCAGCCTGTTATTCCGAAATGAGCAGTTCTTC
d_gene: -; abundance: -; v_gene: TRBV6-1; j_gene: TRBJ1-2; CDR3aa: CASSEQGYDYGYTF; CDR3nt: TGTGCCAGCAGTGAGCAGGGGTACGACTATGGCTACACCTTC
d_gene: -; abundance: -; v_gene: TRBV10-3; j_gene: TRBJ2-5; CDR3aa: CAIRGLSPGETQYF; CDR3nt: TGTGCCATCAGAGGACTCTCCCCGGGCGAGACCCAGTACTTC
d_gene: TRBD1; abundance: -; v_gene: TRBV2; j_gene: TRBJ1-2; CDR3aa: CASSQDRGNDYGYTF; CDR3nt: TGTGCCAGCAGTCAAGACAGGGGGAATGACTATGGCTACACCTTC
d_gene: -; abundance: -; v_gene: TRBV13; j_gene: TRBJ2-4; CDR3aa: CASSQSSIGIQYF; CDR3nt: TGTGCCAGCAGCCAGAGCAGTATCGGCATTCAGTACTTC
d_gene: -; abundance: -; v_gene: TRBV29-1; j_gene: TRBJ2-1; CDR3aa: CSVETLSPSNEQFF; CDR3nt: TGCAGCGTTGAAACACTCTCTCCTTCCAATGAGCAGTTCTTC
d_gene: -; abundance: -; v_gene: TRBV21-1; j_gene: TRBJ2-7; CDR3aa: CASSPGLAGHYEQYF; CDR3nt: TGTGCCAGCAGTCCGGGACTAGCGGGGCACTACGAGCAGTACTTC
d_gene: -; abundance: -; v_gene: TRBV27; j_gene: TRBJ1-5; CDR3aa: CASSKAGSDQPQHF; CDR3nt: TGTGCCAGCAGTAAAGCGGGATCAGATCAGCCCCAGCATTTT
d_gene: -; abundance: -; v_gene: TRBV30; j_gene: TRBJ2-2; CDR3aa: CACEGVRNTGELFF; CDR3nt: TGTGCCTGCGAAGGCGTGAGGAACACCGGGGAGCTGTTTTTT
d_gene: -; abundance: -; v_gene: TRBV4-2; j_gene: TRBJ2-7; CDR3aa: CASSQESSGEDEQYF; CDR3nt: TGTGCCAGCAGCCAAGAGTCCTCCGGGGAGGACGAGCAGTACTTC
d_gene: -; abundance: -; v_gene: TRBV10-2; j_gene: TRBJ1-1; CDR3aa: CASSELNTNTEAFF; CDR3nt: TGCGCCAGCAGTGAACTGAATACGAACACTGAAGCTTTCTTT
d_gene: TRBD2; abundance: once; v_gene: TRBV5-6; j_gene: TRBJ2-7; CDR3aa: CASSFWTGGIAYEQYF; CDR3nt: TGTGCCAGCAGCTTTTGGACGGGGGGGATCGCCTACGAGCAGTACTTC
d_gene: TRBD2; abundance: -; v_gene: TRBV5-1; j_gene: TRBJ2-7; CDR3aa: CASSLAGGEYEQYF; CDR3nt: TGCGCCAGCAGCTTGGCGGGAGGGGAGTACGAGCAGTACTTC
d_gene: TRBD1; abundance: once; v_gene: TRBV27; j_gene: TRBJ2-7; CDR3aa: CASSPRQGGLYEQYF; CDR3nt: TGTGCCAGCAGTCCCAGACAGGGCGGTCTCTACGAGCAGTACTTC
d_gene: TRBD2; abundance: -; v_gene: TRBV4-1; j_gene: TRBJ2-7; CDR3aa: CASSHLAGEISEQYF; CDR3nt: TGCGCCAGCAGCCATCTAGCGGGAGAGATTTCCGAGCAGTACTTC
d_gene: TRBD2; abundance: -; v_gene: TRBV7-3; j_gene: TRBJ2-1; CDR3aa: CASSWTSGNEQFF; CDR3nt: TGTGCCAGCAGCTGGACTAGCGGGAATGAGCAGTTCTTC
d_gene: TRBD1; abundance: -; v_gene: TRBV10-2; j_gene: TRBJ2-4; CDR3aa: CASSEGQASNIQYF; CDR3nt: TGCGCCAGCAGTGAGGGACAGGCCTCAAACATTCAGTACTTC
d_gene: -; abundance: -; v_gene: TRBV25-1; j_gene: TRBJ2-1; CDR3aa: CASSENGAYNEQFF; CDR3nt: TGTGCCAGCAGTGAAAACGGCGCCTACAATGAGCAGTTCTTC
d_gene: -; abundance: -; v_gene: TRBV7-9; j_gene: TRBJ2-1; CDR3aa: CASSLVFDEQFF; CDR3nt: TGTGCCAGCAGCTTAGTCTTCGATGAGCAGTTCTTC
d_gene: TRBD1; abundance: once; v_gene: TRBV2; j_gene: TRBJ2-7; CDR3aa: CASSEPTGQGAYEQYF; CDR3nt: TGTGCCAGCAGTGAACCTACGGGACAGGGGGCCTACGAGCAGTACTTC
d_gene: TRBD1; abundance: -; v_gene: TRBV19; j_gene: TRBJ1-5; CDR3aa: CASRARTGIDQPQHF; CDR3nt: TGTGCCAGTAGGGCCCGGACAGGGATAGACCAGCCCCAGCATTTT
d_gene: -; abundance: few; v_gene: TRBV29-1; j_gene: TRBJ1-2; CDR3aa: CSADPGTWHGYTF; CDR3nt: TGCAGCGCTGACCCTGGGACTTGGCATGGCTACACCTTC
d_gene: TRBD2; abundance: once; v_gene: TRBV27; j_gene: TRBJ2-7; CDR3aa: CASSLEAGGPIYEQYF; CDR3nt: TGTGCCAGCAGTTTGGAAGCGGGAGGCCCAATCTACGAGCAGTACTTC
d_gene: -; abundance: -; v_gene: TRBV7-9; j_gene: TRBJ1-1; CDR3aa: CASSLDPEAFF; CDR3nt: TGTGCCAGCAGCTTAGACCCTGAAGCTTTCTTT
d_gene: -; abundance: -; v_gene: TRBV30; j_gene: TRBJ2-2; CDR3aa: CAWSRDTGELFF; CDR3nt: TGTGCCTGGAGTCGGGACACCGGGGAGCTGTTTTTT
d_gene: -; abundance: once; v_gene: TRBV30; j_gene: TRBJ1-4; CDR3aa: CAWTGVANEKLFF; CDR3nt: TGTGCCTGGACAGGGGTGGCTAATGAAAAACTGTTTTTT
d_gene: -; abundance: -; v_gene: TRBV5-6; j_gene: TRBJ2-1; CDR3aa: CASSLAGSTEQFF; CDR3nt: TGTGCCAGCAGCTTGGCGGGCAGCACTGAGCAGTTCTTC
d_gene: -; abundance: -; v_gene: TRBV30; j_gene: TRBJ1-6; CDR3aa: CAWSRKDTSPLHF; CDR3nt: TGTGCCTGGAGTCGGAAGGATACTTCACCCCTCCACTTT
d_gene: -; abundance: -; v_gene: TRBV28; j_gene: TRBJ2-5; CDR3aa: CASSRWTGREETQYF; CDR3nt: TGTGCCAGCAGCCGATGGACAGGGAGGGAGGAGACCCAGTACTTC
d_gene: -; abundance: -; v_gene: TRBV21-1; j_gene: TRBJ2-7; CDR3aa: CASSHSGTDNAYEQYF; CDR3nt: TGTGCCAGCAGTCACTCCGGGACAGATAATGCCTACGAGCAGTACTTC
d_gene: TRBD2; abundance: -; v_gene: TRBV5-1; j_gene: TRBJ2-1; CDR3aa: CASSLERTSGRVYNEQFF; CDR3nt: TGCGCCAGCAGCTTGGAGAGGACTAGCGGGAGGGTGTACAATGAGCAGTTCTTC
d_gene: TRBD2; abundance: -; v_gene: TRBV10-3; j_gene: TRBJ2-5; CDR3aa: CAISDGDYPADQETQYF; CDR3nt: TGTGCCATCAGTGATGGGGACTACCCCGCCGATCAAGAGACCCAGTACTTC
d_gene: -; abundance: -; v_gene: TRBV13; j_gene: TRBJ1-2; CDR3aa: CASSHGADYGYTF; CDR3nt: TGTGCCAGCAGCCATGGGGCCGACTATGGCTACACCTTC
d_gene: -; abundance: -; v_gene: TRBV10-2; j_gene: TRBJ2-7; CDR3aa: CATAILVPREQYF; CDR3nt: TGCGCCACCGCAATACTAGTCCCCCGCGAGCAGTACTTC
d_gene: -; abundance: -; v_gene: TRBV5-6; j_gene: TRBJ1-1; CDR3aa: CASSFWKGSTEAFF; CDR3nt: TGTGCCAGCAGCTTCTGGAAAGGGAGCACTGAAGCTTTCTTT
d_gene: TRBD2; abundance: -; v_gene: TRBV4-1; j_gene: TRBJ2-3; CDR3aa: CASSQAGGLSADTQYF; CDR3nt: TGCGCCAGCAGCCAAGCGGGGGGGCTTTCGGCAGATACGCAGTATTTT
d_gene: TRBD1; abundance: -; v_gene: TRBV7-9; j_gene: TRBJ2-2; CDR3aa: CASSLPGQGAGGELFF; CDR3nt: TGTGCCAGCAGCTTACCGGGACAGGGGGCCGGCGGGGAGCTGTTTTTT
d_gene: -; abundance: -; v_gene: TRBV6-5; j_gene: TRBJ2-1; CDR3aa: CASSSTGTVDNEQFF; CDR3nt: TGTGCCAGCAGTTCGACGGGGACTGTTGACAATGAGCAGTTCTTC
d_gene: -; abundance: -; v_gene: TRBV5-6; j_gene: TRBJ1-5; CDR3aa: CASSLLLGNQPQHF; CDR3nt: TGTGCCAGCAGCTTGTTGTTAGGCAATCAGCCCCAGCATTTT
d_gene: -; abundance: -; v_gene: TRBV15; j_gene: TRBJ2-1; CDR3aa: CATSRDEYEEQFF; CDR3nt: TGTGCCACCAGCAGAGATGAGTACGAGGAGCAGTTCTTC
d_gene: -; abundance: -; v_gene: TRBV30; j_gene: TRBJ1-1; CDR3aa: CAWGMGGNTEAFF; CDR3nt: TGTGCCTGGGGTATGGGGGGGAACACTGAAGCTTTCTTT